This is a list of T cell receptor beta chains from one sample in a study of cytomegalovirus exposure and HLA in healthy donors. Here immunoSEQ multiplex PCR was the method, and the copy in TCRdb shows in-frame clones only, minus some. The repertoire holds approximately 73,000 clones, with 60% to 70% as singletons. The material sequenced was PBMCs. These receptors came from a young man in good health and CMV-seropositive. The CDR3 runs from the conserved cysteine through the conserved F or W. Each record gives: J gene, D gene, clone size, V gene, CDR3 protein, CDR3 DNA. A D gene is named only where the DNA matches it firmly. Clone size is stated in some rows and not others, as once, few, many or a class when expanded.

TRBJ1-1 TRBD1 NA TRBV29-1 CSVGDRGNTEAFF TGCAGCGTTGGGGACAGGGGCAACACTGAAGCTTTCTTT
TRBJ2-2 NA NA TRBV7-3 CASSSTRGNGELFF TGTGCCAGCAGCTCAACACGGGGAAACGGGGAGCTGTTTTTT
TRBJ2-7 TRBD2 NA TRBV7-2 CASSSVSGSYEQYF TGTGCCAGCAGCTCGGTCAGCGGGAGCTACGAGCAGTACTTC
TRBJ2-4 TRBD2 few TRBV9 CASSQGSGGAGKNIQYF TGTGCCAGCTCTCAGGGCAGCGGGGGGGCCGGCAAAAACATTCAGTACTTC
TRBJ2-5 TRBD2 NA TRBV19 CASSTLPRTSVETQYF TGTGCCAGTAGTACCCTCCCCCGGACTAGTGTGGAGACCCAGTACTTC
TRBJ1-2 NA NA TRBV10-3 CAISDLQGGYTF TGTGCCATCAGTGACTTGCAGGGTGGCTACACCTTC
TRBJ2-1 TRBD2 NA TRBV7-3 CASSQKGLAGGEQFF TGTGCCAGCAGCCAGAAGGGACTAGCGGGAGGCGAGCAGTTCTTC
TRBJ2-1 TRBD2 NA TRBV7-9 CASSFKSGGIPIYNEQFF TGTGCCAGCAGCTTTAAGAGCGGGGGAATTCCAATCTACAATGAGCAGTTCTTC
TRBJ1-1 NA NA TRBV2 CASRVGAMDVTEAFF TGTGCCAGCCGAGTGGGAGCCATGGACGTGACTGAAGCTTTCTTT
TRBJ1-5 NA once TRBV6-6 CASRGTGQPQHF TGTGCCAGCCGAGGGACTGGGCAGCCCCAGCATTTT
TRBJ1-3 NA NA TRBV28 CASSFGHGGNTIYF TGTGCCAGCAGTTTTGGACATGGTGGAAACACCATATATTTT
TRBJ2-7 NA NA TRBV10-2 CASSWGSTGYEQYF TGCGCCAGCAGTTGGGGATCAACGGGGTACGAGCAGTACTTC
TRBJ2-3 NA NA TRBV30 CAWSTGEGDTQYF TGTGCCTGGAGTACGGGCGAGGGAGATACGCAGTATTTT
TRBJ2-2 NA few TRBV28 CASTSNGEVTGELFF TGTGCCAGCACCTCGAACGGGGAGGTCACCGGGGAGCTGTTTTTT
TRBJ2-4 TRBD2 NA TRBV27 CASSYSTSRADIQYF TGTGCCAGCAGTTATTCGACTAGCCGGGCGGACATTCAGTACTTC
TRBJ2-5 NA NA TRBV27 CASSLGGGAETQYF TGTGCCAGCAGTTTAGGTGGGGGGGCTGAGACCCAGTACTTC
TRBJ2-5 TRBD1 NA TRBV5-4 CASSNAGTGGGETQYF TGTGCCAGCAGCAATGCCGGGACAGGGGGCGGCGAGACCCAGTACTTC
TRBJ2-1 NA NA TRBV10-2 CASSLAYSYNEQFF TGCGCCAGCAGCCTAGCTTACTCCTACAATGAGCAGTTCTTC
TRBJ2-3 TRBD2 few TRBV6-6 CASSYSTSGGVTQYF TGTGCCAGCAGTTACTCGACTAGCGGGGGGGTAACGCAGTATTTT
TRBJ2-3 TRBD2 NA TRBV4-1 CASSQDVLAGFSTDTQYF TGCGCCAGCAGCCAAGATGTACTAGCGGGATTTAGCACAGATACGCAGTATTTT
TRBJ1-6 NA NA TRBV15 CATSRGRGRAPLHF TGTGCCACCAGCAGGGGAAGGGGCCGGGCACCCCTCCACTTT
TRBJ1-4 NA NA TRBV4-3 CASSQTITGRGCEKLFF TGCGCCAGCAGCCAAACTATTACAGGGCGAGGGTGTGAAAAACTGTTTTTT
TRBJ1-1 NA few TRBV11-1 CASSSQGNTEAFF TGTGCCAGCAGCTCGCAGGGGAACACTGAAGCTTTCTTT
TRBJ2-7 NA NA TRBV9 CASSPGRGAGYEQYF TGTGCCAGCAGCCCAGGAAGGGGCGCAGGATACGAGCAGTACTTC
TRBJ2-5 NA few TRBV5-6 CASSSGKTQYF TGTGCCAGCAGCTCAGGGAAGACCCAGTACTTC
TRBJ1-1 NA NA TRBV5-4 CASSLRGGGNTEAFF TGTGCCAGCAGCTTGAGAGGGGGTGGGAACACTGAAGCTTTCTTT
TRBJ2-3 TRBD2 few TRBV10-3 CAISEPTSGSTDTQYF TGTGCCATCAGTGAGCCGACTAGCGGAAGCACAGATACGCAGTATTTT
TRBJ1-1 NA NA TRBV18 CASSPGREADTEAFF TGTGCCAGCTCACCCGGACGGGAGGCGGACACTGAAGCTTTCTTT
TRBJ1-1 NA once TRBV6-1 CASSPLYTEAFF TGTGCCAGCAGTCCTCTCTACACTGAAGCTTTCTTT
TRBJ1-3 NA NA TRBV28 CASSQRAAKGGNTIYF TGTGCCAGCAGCCAGAGGGCGGCTAAAGGAGGAAACACCATATATTTT
TRBJ1-5 NA few TRBV5-1 CASSLGSGMQPQHF TGCGCCAGCAGCTTGGGCTCAGGGATGCAGCCCCAGCATTTT
TRBJ1-4 NA NA TRBV4-3 CASSQVPQGSEKLFF TGCGCCAGCAGCCAAGTCCCACAGGGAAGCGAAAAACTGTTTTTT
TRBJ1-5 NA NA TRBV2 CASKEHETRQPQHF TGTGCCAGCAAAGAACATGAGACGAGGCAGCCCCAGCATTTT
TRBJ1-1 NA NA TRBV6-5 CASMLAYAANTEAFF TGTGCCAGCATGCTCGCCTACGCGGCGAACACTGAAGCTTTCTTT
TRBJ1-3 NA NA TRBV19 CASTQGSGNTIYF TGTGCCAGTACACAGGGCTCTGGAAACACCATATATTTT
TRBJ2-3 TRBD2 NA TRBV7-2 CASRQTSGGADTQYF TGTGCCAGCAGGCAAACTAGCGGGGGGGCGGATACGCAGTATTTT
TRBJ2-7 TRBD1 NA TRBV7-8 CASSPGQGVEQYF TGTGCCAGCAGCCCAGGACAGGGAGTCGAGCAGTACTTC
TRBJ1-2 NA NA TRBV4-3 CASSQERSIYGYTF TGCGCCAGCAGCCAAGAGAGAAGTATCTATGGCTACACCTTC
TRBJ2-7 NA NA TRBV6-5 CASSRGNYEQYF TGTGCCAGCAGTCGGGGAAACTACGAGCAGTACTTC
TRBJ2-7 NA NA TRBV11-2 CASSPISWTETYEQYF TGTGCCAGCAGCCCTATCTCCTGGACAGAGACCTACGAGCAGTACTTC